The table lists the clone carrying this TCR beta chain with a few counts. Its antigen is still unknown. CDR1 is DFQATT and CDR2 is SNEGSKA in the germline V gene (reference sequence). This CDR3 contains 14 residues. This entry is derived from a study of post-analysis software for immune sequencing data. At the level of the study: Relapsing-remitting, secondary progressive and progressive-relapsing courses of multiple sclerosis were included. Study outcomes and limitations: The F measure placed samples prepared in the same batch into strongly shared clusters. Five or six TRBV segments, TRBV5-6, TRBV5-1 and TRBV20-1 among them, were found more frequent in patients than controls. Diversity measured as normalized Chao1 was significantly lower in multiple sclerosis patients than in controls.

The authors incorporated unique molecular identifiers into the TCR beta cDNA libraries. TCRdb analysed the PCR reads with MiXCR anew, one entry per CDR3 protein. The profile shows 450,000 to 650,000 distinct CDR3 sequences, around 47% of them singletons. The chain couples TRBV20-1 to TRBJ2-7; TRBD2 might be the D (7 bases). The J call may be incorrect, as the DNA end agrees better with TRBJ2-5. The TCR was taken from a girl aged 10-17 years with multiple sclerosis. Sequencing was done on a sample of blood. The CDR3 loop reads CSASGSGGGETQYF. The CDR3 bases are TGCAGTGCTAGTGGATCGGGGGGCGGGGAGACCCAGTACTTC.